The 27 T cell receptor beta chains reported below all come from one sample, sequenced in a study of early T cells in non-severe SARS-CoV-2 infection. MiXCR, applied by TCRdb to the 5' RACE reads, yields one record per CDR3 protein. The sample includes some 54,000 distinct CDR3 sequences, approximately 9.3% seen only once; the top ten take 8.6%. The specimen sequenced was whole blood. The receptors originated from an adult who was a healthcare worker with PCR-confirmed SARS-CoV-2 infection or an uninfected control (not recorded which).

This clonotype has ten or more counts. V and J are TRBV11-2 and TRBJ2-5, with D perhaps TRBD1 (5 bases). The V end lost 2 bases, the J end lost 2 bases, and 9 bases lay between the germline ends. Germline V gives CDR1 SGHAT, CDR2 FQNNGV. The CDR3 contains 14 residues. The CDR3 coding sequence is TGTGCCAGCAGCTTACAGGGATGGCAAGAGACCCAGTACTTC. This encodes CASSLQGWQETQYF.

In its sample, this clonotype was seen many times. The genes are TRBV7-3 and TRBJ1-1; D is perhaps TRBD1 (5 bases). Per germline, CDR1 SGHTA and CDR2 FQGTGA. This CDR3 has 13 residues. With 2 bases removed from V and 8 bases from J, the gap between germline ends came to 12 bases. The CDR3 loop reads CASSLARGGEAFF. The CDR3 nucleotides read TGTGCCAGCAGCTTAGCCCGTGGGGGAGAAGCTTTCTTT.

The chain links TRBV20-1 to TRBJ2-3; no clear D gene. The CDR3 sequence is 13 residues long. Trimming took 6 bases from V and 2 from J, leaving 12 bases between them. Germline CDR1 is DFQATT and CDR2 is SNEGSKA (reference sequence). CDR3: CSAGPAATDTQYF. The DNA for the CDR3 is TGCAGTGCCGGACCCGCAGCCACAGATACGCAGTATTTT.

In its sample, this clonotype was seen a few times. The CDR3 protein is CASLDREWTGELFF. Here the CDR3 DNA reads TGTGCCAGTTTGGACAGGGAGTGGACCGGGGAGCTGTTTTTT. The rearrangement joins TRBV6-2 or TRBV6-3 to TRBJ2-2; 8 positions agree with TRBD1. CDR3 length: 14 amino acids. Germline V CDR1 and CDR2: MNHEY, SVGEGT. V was pared by 9 bases and J by 5 bases, with 8 bases of the junction left unmatched.

This clonotype occurred many times. The chain links TRBV29-1 to TRBJ2-4, with 7 bases aligning to TRBD1. CDR3 size: 18 residues. Per germline, CDR1 SQVTM and CDR2 ANQGSEA. With V trimmed by 7 bases and J by 0 bases, 18 bases remained unmatched. The CDR3 nucleotides read TGCAGCGCACTCCGGGACAGCCACGAGAAAGTAGCCAAAAACATTCAGTACTTC. Residues: CSALRDSHEKVAKNIQYF.

This clonotype occurred many times. The chain has TRBV11-2 and TRBJ2-1; 12 nucleotides align to TRBD2. The CDR3 consists of 15 residues. The V and J ends lost 4 bases and 7 bases, in that order; junction bases with no gene match: 5. CDR1 and CDR2 from the germline V gene are SGHAT and FQNNGV. The CDR3 sequence: CASSSLAGGYNEQFF. CDR3 sequence (DNA): TGTGCCAGCAGCTCCCTAGCGGGAGGGTATAATGAGCAGTTCTTC.

This clonotype was found many times. J is TRBJ2-7 and V is TRBV6-2 or TRBV6-3; D gene uncertain. Germline CDR1 MNHEY, CDR2 SVGEGT. With 4 bases removed from V and 0 bases from J, the gap between germline ends came to 4 bases. The CDR3 runs to 12 residues. CDR3 coding DNA: TGTGCCAGCAGTTTCCCCTCCTACGAGCAGTACTTC. It codes for CASSFPSYEQYF.

Many counts were recorded for this clonotype. The chain couples TRBV3-1 to TRBJ2-2; D is ambiguous. Germline-derived CDR1 and CDR2 are LGHDT and YNNKEL (reference sequence). The ends were cut back, 4 bases at V and 4 bases at J, with 13 bases in the middle. The CDR3 loop spans 15 amino acids. The chain's CDR3 is CASSLRASLTGELFF. For the CDR3, the DNA is TGTGCCAGCAGCCTAAGGGCCAGCCTCACCGGGGAGCTGTTTTTT.

This clonotype was observed a handful of times. This chain joins TRBV20-1 and TRBJ2-7; 13 positions agree with TRBD2. Germline V gives CDR1 DFQATT, CDR2 SNEGSKA (reference sequence). V lost 4 bases and J lost 0; bases outside the gene matches: 12. This CDR3 is 18 amino acids long. CDR3 loop: CSAMTSGRSRSFSYEQYF. CDR3 in DNA: TGCAGTGCTATGACTAGCGGGAGGTCCCGCTCGTTCTCCTACGAGCAGTACTTC.

J is TRBJ1-5 and V is TRBV12-3 or TRBV12-4, with no clear D. V was shortened by 3 bases and J by 5 bases, with 11 bases between the two germline ends. This CDR3 comprises 14 residues. CDR3 amino acids: CASSFFGRDQPQHF. Written as DNA, the CDR3 is TGTGCCAGCAGTTTTTTTGGCCGGGATCAGCCCCAGCATTTT.

This clonotype has a count of ten or more. The chain employs TRBV7-2 and TRBJ2-7; TRBD2 matches 7 bases. The CDR3 spans 15 residues. Germline values: CDR1 SGHTA, CDR2 FQGNSA. V lost 4 bases to trimming and J lost 1 base; unmatched junction nucleotides: 7. CDR3 amino acids: CASSSSGTISYEQYF. CDR3 in DNA: TGTGCCAGCAGCTCTTCCGGGACTATTTCCTACGAGCAGTACTTC. The whole variable domain, filled in from reference TRBV7-2 and TRBJ2-7, reads GAGVSQSPSNKVTEKGKDVELRCDPISGHTALYWYRQSLGQGLEFLIYFQGNSAPDKSGLPSDRFSAERTGGSVSTLTIQRTQQEDSAVYLCASSSSGTISYEQYFGPGTRLTVT.

This clonotype was found many times. CDR3 nucleotides: TGCGCCAGCAGCCAACCGGGACGAGGACGCTATGGCTACACCTTC. This gives the protein CASSQPGRGRYGYTF. The V call is TRBV4-1, the J call TRBJ1-2; weak D call: TRBD1 (5 bases). The CDR3 is 15 amino acids. Germline V gene lookup returns CDR1 MGHRA and CDR2 YSYEKL. V lost 2 bases and J 4 bases, leaving 14 bases between the germline ends.

This clonotype was seen repeatedly, ten times or more. The rearrangement uses TRBV6-6 and TRBJ1-6; possible D gene TRBD1, 6 bases. CDR3 length: 13 amino acids. The germline gives CDR1 MNHNY, CDR2 SVGAGI (reference sequence). The ends were cut back, 6 bases at V and 10 bases at J, with 13 bases in the middle. CDR3 loop: CASRAGAGSPLHF. CDR3 DNA sequence: TGTGCCAGCAGGGCAGGGGCTGGATCACCCCTCCACTTT.

The chain employs TRBV20-1 and TRBJ1-1; TRBD1 matches 8 bases. V gave up 5 bases and J gave up 3 bases; unmatched junction bases: 11. CDR1 DFQATT and CDR2 SNEGSKA come from the germline V gene (reference sequence). The CDR3 consists of 15 residues. The CDR3 DNA reads as TGCAGTGCTCCTCCGGGACAGGCGGGGGACACTGAAGCTTTCTTT. It codes for CSAPPGQAGDTEAFF.

CDR3 protein: CSVTTGGNYGYTF. The CDR3 bases are TGCAGCGTTACAACAGGGGGGAACTATGGCTACACCTTC. The chain links TRBV29-1 to TRBJ1-2, with 8 bases aligning to TRBD1. The CDR3 is 13 residues long. V was clipped by 5 bases and J by 2 bases; unmatched bases: 4. From germline, CDR1 is SQVTM and CDR2 ANQGSEA.

This clonotype was picked up many times. The chain is built from TRBV11-2 and TRBJ2-5, with 10 bases fitting TRBD2. This CDR3 is 17 amino acids long. With V trimmed by 1 base and J by 0 bases, 5 bases remained unmatched. CDR1 is SGHAT, CDR2 FQNNGV, per germline. The CDR3: CASSLGSGRVYQETQYF. The CDR3 DNA sequence: TGTGCCAGCAGCTTAGGAAGCGGGAGGGTCTACCAAGAGACCCAGTACTTC. Full variable domain (missing parts from reference TRBV11-2 and TRBJ2-5): EAGVAQSPRYKIIEKRQSVAFWCNPISGHATLYWYQQILGQGPKLLIQFQNNGVVDDSQLPKDRFSAERLKGVDSTLKIQPAKLEDSAVYLCASSLGSGRVYQETQYFGPGTRLLVL.

The chain is built from TRBV18 and TRBJ2-1; TRBD1 agrees at 10 bases. Germline V gene sequence: CDR1 KGHSH, CDR2 LQKENI. This CDR3 has 15 residues. V gave up 4 bases and J gave up 6 bases; unmatched junction bases: 6. The CDR3 loop is CASSQPGTGVNEQFF. The CDR3 region has the DNA TGTGCCAGCTCACAGCCCGGGACAGGGGTCAATGAGCAGTTCTTC.

V gene TRBV12-3 or TRBV12-4 combines with J gene TRBJ2-4; TRBD2 might be the D (5 bases). The CDR3 consists of 13 residues. V was trimmed by 3 bases and J by 6 bases, leaving 9 bases between them. CDR3 in DNA: TGTGCCAGCAGTTTCACTAGTTCAAACATTCAGTACTTC. As protein: CASSFTSSNIQYF.

This clonotype showed up many times. The rearrangement links TRBV7-2 to TRBJ2-3; 8 bases line up with TRBD2. This CDR3 comprises 17 residues. V lost 5 bases, J lost 4 bases, and 14 bases stayed unmatched. Germline V gene sequence: CDR1 SGHTA, CDR2 FQGNSA. The CDR3 sequence is CASSIGMGTRGSDTQYF. The CDR3 DNA follows: TGTGCCAGCAGCATCGGAATGGGGACTAGGGGATCAGATACGCAGTATTTT.

This clonotype has ten or more counts. This sequence joins TRBV4-1 and TRBJ2-7, with 10 positions matching TRBD2. This CDR3 has 15 residues. Trimming cost V 1 base and J 3 bases; bases outside gene matches: 3. Germline lookup yields CDR1 MGHRA and CDR2 YSYEKL. CDR3 region: CASSQGLAGVYEQYF. CDR3 coding DNA: TGCGCCAGCAGCCAAGGCCTAGCGGGGGTCTACGAGCAGTACTTC.

The sample holds many counts of this clonotype. This chain uses TRBV24-1 with TRBJ2-5; D is undetermined. The CDR3 is made up of 11 amino acids. V was shortened by 4 bases and J by 4 bases, with 3 bases between the two germline ends. In germline, CDR1 is KGHDR, CDR2 SFDVKD. CDR3 nucleotides: TGTGCCACCAGTGAGGGAGAGACCCAGTACTTC. Translating it yields CATSEGETQYF.

The rearrangement joins TRBV15 to TRBJ2-3; 7 bases agree with TRBD2. The CDR3 extends over 16 amino acids. The V gene end was trimmed by 0 bases and the J gene end by 5 bases; junction bases not matched to a gene: 8. Germline V gives CDR1 LNHNV, CDR2 YYDKDF (reference sequence). The CDR3 nucleotides are TGTGCCACCAGCAGAGAGGGGGGGAGCGGTGGAGATACGCAGTATTTT. It codes for CATSREGGSGGDTQYF.

This chain joins TRBV7-9 and TRBJ2-2; D perhaps matches TRBD2 (7 bases). Germline V gives CDR1 SEHNR, CDR2 FQNEAQ (reference sequence). CDR3 size: 14 residues. The CDR3 is CASRGALNTGELFF. DNA of the CDR3: TGTGCTTCCCGGGGGGCCTTGAACACCGGGGAGCTGTTTTTT.

J is TRBJ2-2 and V is TRBV9, with 10 bases that match TRBD2. The CDR3 spans 16 residues. The V gene end was trimmed by 2 bases and the J gene end by 0 bases; junction bases not matched to a gene: 1. The germline V gene encodes CDR1 SGDLS and CDR2 YYNGEE. The CDR3 is CASSVTSGPNTGELFF. The CDR3 DNA reads TGTGCCAGCAGCGTGACTAGCGGGCCGAACACCGGGGAGCTGTTTTTT.

At least ten counts were recorded for this clonotype. The CDR3 protein is CASSYPDTQYF. CDR3 nucleotides: TGTGCCAGCAGTTATCCAGATACGCAGTATTTT. The V and J genes are TRBV6-2 or TRBV6-3 and TRBJ2-3; D is uncertain. The germline gives CDR1 MNHEY, CDR2 SVGEGT. Trimming removed 3 bases at V and 4 bases at J, with 2 bases between. The CDR3 sequence is 11 residues long.

This clonotype came up many times. In nucleotides, the CDR3 is TGTGCCAGCAGCTTTCATAGGGGGGTTAACACTGAAGCTTTCTTT. It translates to CASSFHRGVNTEAFF. The chain has TRBV7-9 and TRBJ1-1, with D possibly TRBD1 on 6 matching bases. Germline-derived CDR1 and CDR2 are SEHNR and FQNEAQ (reference sequence). The CDR3 covers 15 residues. V was pared by 3 bases and J by 2 bases, with 13 bases between.

This clonotype was counted only a few times. The chain couples TRBV11-2 to TRBJ1-5, with D uncertain. Trimming pared 1 base from V and 2 bases from J, leaving 15 bases between. This CDR3 has 17 amino acids. The V gene's germline CDR1 is SGHAT and CDR2 FQNNGV. The CDR3 loop reads CASSLGSPLKGNQPQHF. DNA for the CDR3: TGTGCCAGCAGCTTAGGTTCCCCGTTAAAAGGCAATCAGCCCCAGCATTTT.